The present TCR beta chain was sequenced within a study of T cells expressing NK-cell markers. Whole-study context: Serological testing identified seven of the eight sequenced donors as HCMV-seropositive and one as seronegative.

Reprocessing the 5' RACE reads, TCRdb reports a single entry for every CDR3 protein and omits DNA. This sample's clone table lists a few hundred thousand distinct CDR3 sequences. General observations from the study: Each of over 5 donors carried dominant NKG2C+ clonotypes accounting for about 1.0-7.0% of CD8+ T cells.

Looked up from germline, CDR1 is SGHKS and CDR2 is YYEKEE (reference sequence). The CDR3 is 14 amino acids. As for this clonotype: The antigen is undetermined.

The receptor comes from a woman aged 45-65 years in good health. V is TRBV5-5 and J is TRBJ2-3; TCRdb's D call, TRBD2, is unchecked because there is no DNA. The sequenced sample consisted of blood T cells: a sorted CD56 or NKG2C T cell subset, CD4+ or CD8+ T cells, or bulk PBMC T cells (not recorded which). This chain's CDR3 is CASSRGLSADTQYF.